The 15 T cell receptor beta chains presented below share a single source sample, sequenced in a study of T cells after yellow fever vaccination. TCRdb redid the calling of the 5' RACE reads with MiXCR, one entry per CDR3 protein. There are about 320,000 distinct CDR3 sequences in the sample; about 4.5% occur only once, and less than 20% lies in the top ten. The source was PBMCs, collected 15 days after the yellow fever booster vaccination. The receptor set was obtained from a man younger than 35 who received the YFV17D yellow fever vaccine.

This clonotype was observed a handful of times. The chain joins TRBV24-1 to TRBJ2-3, with D possibly TRBD1 on 6 matching bases. CDR1 is KGHDR, CDR2 SFDVKD, per germline. The V end lost 3 bases, the J end lost 6 bases, and 15 bases lay between the germline ends. CDR3 length: 15 amino acids. The chain's CDR3 is CATSDPKQGADTQYF. DNA of the CDR3: TGTGCCACCAGTGATCCCAAACAGGGAGCGGATACGCAGTATTTT.

This clonotype was found many times. The rearrangement joins TRBV6-5 to TRBJ1-5, with D uncertain. The CDR3 has 14 residues. Trimming left V 5 bases short and J 9 bases short, with 17 bases between. Germline CDR1 is MNHEY and CDR2 is SVGAGI. The CDR3 reads CASSLQAFESPQHF. CDR3 nucleotides: TGTGCCAGCAGTCTTCAGGCCTTTGAGTCGCCCCAGCATTTT.

The J gene is TRBJ2-5, the V gene TRBV3-1; 10 bases fit TRBD2. Per the germline V gene, CDR1 is LGHDT and CDR2 is YNNKEL (reference sequence). V was pared by 4 bases and J by 2 bases, with 10 bases of the junction left unmatched. The CDR3 loop spans 17 amino acids. DNA of the CDR3: TGTGCCAGCAGCCGGAAGCAGCTAGCGGGGGAGCAAGAGACCCAGTACTTC. It is translated as CASSRKQLAGEQETQYF.

This clonotype was seen a few times. V gene TRBV29-1 combines with J gene TRBJ2-1, with 12 bases aligning to TRBD1. The junction had 7 bases not matched to a gene; V was cut back by 4 bases and J by 9 bases. This CDR3 has 14 residues. Per the germline V gene, CDR1 is SQVTM and CDR2 is ANQGSEA. DNA for the CDR3: TGCAGCGTTGGGAGGGACAGGGGGCTTATTGAGCAGTTCTTC. It codes for CSVGRDRGLIEQFF.

The table lists this clonotype with a few counts. A much larger clone differs from this one at a single base, so this may be a read error. This chain links TRBV9 with TRBJ2-5; no clear D. Germline V lookup: CDR1 SGDLS, CDR2 YYNGEE. This CDR3 region has 16 residues. V was trimmed by 3 bases and J by 4 bases, leaving 19 bases between them. CDR3 loop: CASSASPLDMVETQYF. DNA for the CDR3: TGTGCCAGCAGCGCCAGCCCCCTTGACATGGTAGAGACCCAGTACTTC.

This clonotype has at least ten counts. The chain combines TRBV7-9 with TRBJ1-1; D gene uncertain. CDR3 length: 13 residues. Germline CDR1 and CDR2: SEHNR and FQNEAQ (reference sequence). V was clipped by 5 bases and J by 0 bases, with 7 bases between them. The CDR3 is CASSKAVNTEAFF. DNA for the CDR3: TGTGCCAGCAGCAAGGCGGTGAACACTGAAGCTTTCTTT.

The chain uses TRBV11-2 and TRBJ1-1, with D maybe TRBD1 (5 bases). Between the trimmed V and J ends, which lost 5 bases and 3 bases, there was a span of 19 bases. CDR3 length: 16 amino acids. Germline CDR1 reads SGHAT; CDR2 reads FQNNGV. CDR3 nucleotides: TGTGCCAGCAGCCCCTCCGGGGGGGTGATTGACACTGAAGCTTTCTTT. This encodes CASSPSGGVIDTEAFF. Combining the CDR3 with reference TRBV11-2 and TRBJ1-1 gives the whole variable domain EAGVAQSPRYKIIEKRQSVAFWCNPISGHATLYWYQQILGQGPKLLIQFQNNGVVDDSQLPKDRFSAERLKGVDSTLKIQPAKLEDSAVYLCASSPSGGVIDTEAFFGQGTRLTVV.

Many counts were recorded for this clonotype. The V gene is TRBV7-6, the J gene TRBJ2-3; the match to TRBD2 covers 7 bases. This CDR3 is built from 15 residues. Germline values: CDR1 SGHVS, CDR2 FNYEAQ. Unmatched junction bases numbered 6, after V lost 0 bases and J lost 6 bases. CDR3 in amino acids: CASSLAGGGGDTQYF. Written as DNA, the CDR3 is TGTGCCAGCAGCTTAGCGGGCGGGGGAGGGGATACGCAGTATTTT.

The chain is built from TRBV29-1 and TRBJ1-5; D remains unclear. Trimming cost V 0 bases and J 4 bases, with 7 bases left between them. The CDR3 spans 13 residues. Germline CDR1 and CDR2: SQVTM and ANQGSEA. The CDR3 region has the DNA TGCAGCGTTGAAGATGGCAGTAATCAGCCCCAGCATTTT. It is translated as CSVEDGSNQPQHF.

There are a few counts of this clonotype. J is TRBJ2-1 and V is TRBV5-1; TRBD2 is a possible D gene (7 bases). From germline, CDR1 is SGHRS and CDR2 YFSETQ. V was trimmed by 1 base and J by 9 bases, leaving 20 bases between them. The CDR3 has 16 amino acids. In DNA form, the CDR3 reads TGCGCCAGCAGCTTGTACGGGGGGCGAGATCACATTGAGCAGTTCTTC. Protein: CASSLYGGRDHIEQFF.

The chain has TRBV3-1 and TRBJ2-5, with unresolved D. The V end lost 1 base, the J end lost 2 bases, and 5 bases lay between the germline ends. The CDR3 is 13 residues long. The V gene's germline CDR1 is LGHDT and CDR2 YNNKEL (reference sequence). The CDR3 is CASSQVTQETQYF. CDR3 DNA sequence: TGTGCCAGCAGCCAAGTGACACAAGAGACCCAGTACTTC.

The sample holds many counts of this clonotype. The J gene is TRBJ2-5, the V gene TRBV7-8, with D uncertain. Between the trimmed V and J ends, which lost 2 bases and 4 bases, there was a span of 11 bases. CDR3 length: 14 amino acids. Looked up from germline, CDR1 is SGHVS and CDR2 is FQNEAQ. CDR3 sequence reads: CASSLTRLGETQYF. CDR3 DNA: TGTGCCAGCAGCTTAACTCGGTTGGGAGAGACCCAGTACTTC.

This clonotype was seen repeatedly, ten times or more. The chain uses TRBV29-1 and TRBJ2-7; D not certain. The CDR3 sequence is 12 residues long. V was pared by 1 base and J by 1 base, with 5 bases between. Germline lookup yields CDR1 SQVTM and CDR2 ANQGSEA. The CDR3 loop is CSVEAGSYEQYF. For the CDR3, the DNA is TGCAGCGTTGAAGCCGGTTCCTACGAGCAGTACTTC.

The chain couples TRBV6-5 to TRBJ1-2; D might be TRBD1 (6 bases). CDR1 MNHEY and CDR2 SVGAGI come from the germline V gene. This CDR3 region has 14 residues. V lost 6 bases and J 6 bases, leaving 17 bases between the germline ends. The CDR3 coding sequence is TGTGCCAGCAGCGAACAGGGAAGAGCGGATGGCTACACCTTC. It encodes CASSEQGRADGYTF.

This clonotype was detected a few times. This chain links TRBV5-4 with TRBJ1-2; a weak D match, TRBD1 (6 bases). Trimming stripped 5 bases from V and 8 bases from J, with 13 bases between. Germline values: CDR1 SGHNT, CDR2 YYREEE (reference sequence). There are 12 residues in the CDR3. CDR3 protein: CASSYLGGGYTF. CDR3 in DNA: TGTGCCAGCAGTTACCTCGGGGGCGGCTACACCTTC.